One sample yielded the 6 T cell receptor beta chains listed below, sequenced in a study of radiotherapy plus CTLA-4 blockade in lung cancer. Assay: immunoSEQ multiplex PCR; the TCRdb copy retains only in-frame clones and omits some. Of roughly 90,000 clones listed, 55% to 75% are singletons. The sequencing used peripheral blood, collected from a patient treated with radiotherapy plus ipilimumab. The origin of the receptors is a human donor with non-small cell lung cancer that progressed on radiotherapy plus ipilimumab.

This sequence joins TRBV5-1 and TRBJ1-2, with unresolved D. Germline CDR1 is SGHRS and CDR2 is YFSETQ. V shed 0 bases and J shed 0 bases, with 3 bases lying between them. CDR3 length: 13 amino acids. The CDR3 bases are TGCGCCAGCAGCTTGGACTCTAACTATGGCTACACCTTC. Protein sequence: CASSLDSNYGYTF.

The sample holds a few counts of this clone. The gene calls are TRBV9 and TRBJ2-3, with TRBD2 identical over 15 bases. The CDR3 is made up of 17 amino acids. Trimming cost V 0 bases and J 4 bases; bases outside gene matches: 3. Germline V gene sequence: CDR1 SGDLS, CDR2 YYNGEE. CDR3 sequence (DNA): TGTGCCAGCAGCGTAGCGGGACTAGCGGGAGGTGCAGATACGCAGTATTTT. Protein sequence: CASSVAGLAGGADTQYF.

This clone has only a few counts. One base away lies a much larger clone, so this may be a sequencing read error. Other DNA sequences of this sample code for an identical CDR3. J is TRBJ1-3 and V is TRBV4-1; weak D call: TRBD1 (5 bases). Deletions cut 1 base from V and 0 bases from J, with 10 bases between. This CDR3 has 16 residues. Germline-derived CDR1 and CDR2 are MGHRA and YSYEKL. The CDR3 spells CASSQGTGTSGNTIYF. CDR3 sequence (DNA): TGCGCCAGCAGCCAAGGAACAGGAACCTCTGGAAACACCATATATTTT.

V usage is TRBV5-1 and J usage is TRBJ2-6, with 7 bases that match TRBD1. Germline CDR1 reads SGHRS; CDR2 reads YFSETQ. There are 17 residues in the CDR3. The V segment lost 4 bases and the J segment 0 bases; nucleotides outside the gene matches: 7. CDR3 nucleotide sequence: TGCGCCAGCAGCATACAGGGGCTAGGCTCTGGGGCCAACGTCCTGACTTTC. Its translation: CASSIQGLGSGANVLTF.

This clone was detected only a few times. The chain employs TRBV6-5 and TRBJ1-4; 7 positions agree with TRBD1. CDR1 is MNHEY and CDR2 is SVGAGI in the germline V gene. The CDR3 has 12 amino acids. V shed 10 bases, J shed 12 bases, and the junction held 11 bases outside the gene matches. CDR3 sequence: CATTGVLAELFF. CDR3 sequence (DNA): TGTGCCACAACAGGGGTCCTCGCCGAACTGTTTTTT.

This clone was seen only a few times. The chain employs TRBV9 and TRBJ2-5, with D possibly TRBD2 on 5 matching bases. This CDR3 is built from 14 residues. Germline lookup yields CDR1 SGDLS and CDR2 YYNGEE. V dropped 0 bases and J dropped 4 bases, with 10 bases sitting between them. Here the CDR3 DNA reads TGTGCCAGCAGCGTAGCGCTCGGAGGAGAGACCCAGTACTTC. Residues: CASSVALGGETQYF.